This T cell receptor (beta chain) came from a study of blood T cell repertoires in COVID-19. Overall study: Spain, Italy and the United States supplied samples that represented acute and convalescent COVID-19. T cells, B-cell-depleted T cells, or PBMCs provided the cDNA or gDNA that served as material.

Original processing methods: Using reference gene primer amplification, nucleated cell counts were estimated. TCRdb keeps only in-frame clones here, not all; method: immunoSEQ multiplex PCR. V and J calls and clone size come straight from that table; D and trimming were deduced from the DNA. The table includes some 9,900 clones, about 89% detected once. V gave up 2 bases and J gave up 5 bases, with 9 bases separating them. The length of the CDR3 is 13 residues. CDR1 and CDR2 (germline): LGHDT, YNNKEL (reference sequence). The TCR sequence derives from a human donor in a cohort sampled during active COVID-19. The sample was peripheral blood. The chain links TRBV3-1 (or the pseudogene TRBV3-2) to TRBJ1-1; unclear D gene. CDR3 nucleotides: TGTGCCAGCAGCCAACAGGAGGGAACTGAAGCTTTCTTT. It yields the protein CASSQQEGTEAFF.